A single sample is the source of the 25 T cell receptor beta chains below, sequenced in a study of response to subunit inactivated influenza vaccine (dated by TCRdb to between 2018 and 2020). The library relied on RT-PCR. These reads were obtained on an Illumina HiSeq 2500. TCRdb handled the public reads itself, with Q25 trimming in fastp and clone calling in MiXCR, and kept productive beta chains. Identical CDR3 protein sequences are pooled into one entry, listed with their most common genes and DNA. The sample contains 650,000 to 800,000 distinct CDR3 sequences, about 14% of them found a single time. The top ten hold 5.5% to 7% of the sample. Here the sequenced sample was PBMCs from blood, taken around 14 days before vaccination. Receptor source: a man aged 45 to 65 who received an inactivated influenza vaccine. Donor details come from another sample of the same person, matched by shared clones.

This chain joins TRBV7-2 and TRBJ2-7; 8 bases fit TRBD1. After removal of 5 bases from V and 2 bases from J, the junction contained 8 bases not matched to a gene. Germline V lookup: CDR1 SGHTA, CDR2 FQGNSA. This CDR3 region has 15 residues. The CDR3 loop reads CASSATGGWAYEQYF. The CDR3 coding sequence is TGTGCCAGCAGCGCCACAGGGGGTTGGGCCTACGAGCAGTACTTC.

This chain joins TRBV6-5 and TRBJ1-6; the D gene is possibly TRBD1 (5 bases). This CDR3 contains 15 residues. Germline CDR1 and CDR2: MNHEY and SVGAGI. Trimming removed 4 bases from V and 7 bases from J, with 14 bases in between. CDR3 DNA sequence: TGTGCCAGCAGTTCCGGACGGGGGAGGAATTCACCCCTCCACTTT. It translates to CASSSGRGRNSPLHF.

V usage is TRBV4-1 and J usage is TRBJ2-5; D call uncertain. Germline V gives CDR1 MGHRA, CDR2 YSYEKL. CDR3 length: 14 amino acids. V lost 1 base, J lost 5 bases, and 11 bases lay in between. The CDR3 loop reads CASSQVPASETQYF. The CDR3 DNA reads TGCGCCAGCAGCCAAGTTCCGGCTAGTGAGACCCAGTACTTC.

The V gene is TRBV7-2, the J gene TRBJ2-3; D is undetermined. Germline assignment: CDR1 SGHTA and CDR2 FQGNSA. V was trimmed by 2 bases and J by 0 bases, leaving 9 bases between them. The CDR3 contains 15 residues. CDR3: CASSLLTASTDTQYF. CDR3 sequence (DNA): TGTGCCAGCAGCTTATTAACTGCAAGCACAGATACGCAGTATTTT.

V is TRBV6-1 and J is TRBJ1-1; D not resolved. CDR1 is MNHNS, CDR2 SASEGT, per germline. There are 13 residues in the CDR3. Trimming left V 1 base short and J 6 bases short, with 9 bases between. Here the CDR3 reads CASSEEQRAEAFF. The CDR3 region has the DNA TGTGCCAGCAGTGAAGAGCAGAGGGCTGAAGCTTTCTTT.

The table lists this clonotype with a few counts. The gene calls are TRBV25-1 and TRBJ2-3; 7 bases fit TRBD2. The CDR3 loop spans 14 amino acids. Germline V gene sequence: CDR1 MGHDK, CDR2 SYGVNS. V gave up 4 bases and J gave up 2 bases; unmatched junction bases: 3. Written as DNA, the CDR3 is TGTGCCAGCAGTGCCGGACTAGACACAGATACGCAGTATTTT. It is translated as CASSAGLDTDTQYF.

This clonotype was observed a single time. The V gene is TRBV20-1, the J gene TRBJ2-5, with 11 bases aligning to TRBD2. Germline V gives CDR1 DFQATT, CDR2 SNEGSKA (reference sequence). The ends lost 3 bases at V and 4 bases at J; junction bases unmatched: 13. The CDR3 is 17 residues long. CDR3: CSASPQGSGRATETQYF. DNA of the CDR3: TGCAGTGCTAGCCCCCAGGGTAGCGGGAGGGCCACAGAGACCCAGTACTTC.

This clonotype has a handful of counts. V usage is TRBV11-3 and J usage is TRBJ2-1; unclear D gene. This CDR3 region has 13 residues. The germline V gene has CDR1 SGHNT and CDR2 YENEEA. Trimming shortened V by 0 bases and J by 9 bases, and 9 bases separated the two germline ends. This chain's CDR3 is CASSLDRRLEQFF. The CDR3 DNA follows: TGTGCCAGCAGCTTAGATCGTCGACTTGAGCAGTTCTTC.

There are many counts of this clonotype. The V and J genes are TRBV11-2 and TRBJ2-3, with 8 nucleotides matching TRBD2. V dropped 8 bases and J dropped 3; count of bases not matched to a gene: 10. Germline CDR1 SGHAT, CDR2 FQNNGV. CDR3 size: 15 residues. The CDR3 loop reads CASGDWGGRTDTQYF. The DNA of the CDR3 is TGTGCCAGCGGTGATTGGGGCGGGAGGACAGATACGCAGTATTTT.

V gene TRBV7-8 combines with J gene TRBJ1-5; 7 bases line up with TRBD1. The germline gives CDR1 SGHVS, CDR2 FQNEAQ. Unmatched junction bases numbered 10, after V lost 5 bases and J lost 6 bases. CDR3 length equals 15 residues. CDR3 region: CASSVGDRVGQPQHF. CDR3 coding DNA: TGTGCCAGCAGCGTAGGTGACAGGGTTGGTCAGCCCCAGCATTTT.

The CDR3 reads CASSLQPTGEGQYF. The CDR3 nucleotides are TGTGCCAGCAGCTTGCAACCTACAGGGGAGGGACAGTACTTC. This sequence joins TRBV7-2 and TRBJ2-7; D possibly uses TRBD1 or TRBD2 (7 bases each). Trimming removed 3 bases at V and 10 bases at J, with 19 bases between. CDR3 length equals 14 residues. Germline lookup yields CDR1 SGHTA and CDR2 FQGNSA.

The CDR3 nucleotides are TGCAGTGCTAGAGATAGCGGTTGCGAGCAGTACTTC. It specifies CSARDSGCEQYF. V and J are TRBV20-1 and TRBJ2-7; a weak D match, TRBD2 (6 bases). Germline V lookup: CDR1 DFQATT, CDR2 SNEGSKA (reference sequence). V lost 0 bases and J lost 6, with 9 bases in between. The CDR3 has 12 residues.

The J gene is TRBJ2-1, the V gene TRBV20-1, with D perhaps TRBD1 or TRBD2 (5 bases each). V was clipped by 0 bases and J by 10 bases, with 22 bases between them. CDR1 is DFQATT and CDR2 is SNEGSKA in the germline V gene (reference sequence). The CDR3 sequence is 16 residues long. In DNA form, the CDR3 reads TGCAGTGCTAGAGATACGGGGCAACGGTATGCGGCGGAGCAGTTCTTC. As protein: CSARDTGQRYAAEQFF.

This clonotype was counted a few times. The chain combines TRBV16 with TRBJ2-1, with no clear D. Looked up from germline, CDR1 is KGHSY and CDR2 is FQNENV. The ends were cut back, 1 base at V and 9 bases at J, with 10 bases in the middle. The CDR3 sequence is 13 residues long. The CDR3 spells CASSQLWGGEQFF. The CDR3 DNA reads as TGTGCCAGCAGCCAATTATGGGGTGGTGAGCAGTTCTTC.

The chain recombines TRBV18 with TRBJ2-5; the D gene could be TRBD1 or TRBD2 (5 bases each). CDR1 and CDR2 (germline): KGHSH, LQKENI. The ends were cut back, 10 bases at V and 3 bases at J, with 21 bases in the middle. The CDR3 sequence is 15 residues long. This CDR3 is CATTGQEGREETQYF. CDR3 sequence (DNA): TGTGCCACCACGGGGCAGGAAGGGAGAGAAGAGACCCAGTACTTC. Full variable domain (outside the CDR3, taken from reference TRBV18 and TRBJ2-5): NAGVMQNPRHLVRRRGQEARLRCSPMKGHSHVYWYRQLPEEGLKFMVYLQKENIIDESGMPKERFSAEFPKEGPSILRIQQVVRGDSAAYFCATTGQEGREETQYFGPGTRLLVL.

The gene calls are TRBV20-1 and TRBJ1-1, with D possibly being TRBD1 (5 bases). CDR1 is DFQATT, CDR2 SNEGSKA, per germline (reference sequence). This CDR3 is 14 amino acids long. Trimming shortened V by 6 bases and J by 4 bases, and 18 bases separated the two germline ends. Written as DNA, the CDR3 is TGCAGTGCCCCCAGGGTGGATTTGGGCACTGAAGCTTTCTTT. Its protein product is CSAPRVDLGTEAFF.

This clonotype was seen more than once but under ten times. The chain links TRBV3-1 to TRBJ2-3, with 9 bases that match TRBD1. V lost 4 bases, J lost 2 bases, and 4 bases stayed unmatched. The V gene's germline CDR1 is LGHDT and CDR2 YNNKEL (reference sequence). CDR3 size: 15 residues. The CDR3 DNA sequence: TGTGCCAGCAGCCCCCGGGACAGGGTCACAGATACGCAGTATTTT. It yields the protein CASSPRDRVTDTQYF.

This clonotype was observed at least ten times. The gene calls are TRBV5-6 and TRBJ2-5; 8 bases agree with TRBD1. The J segment lost 6 bases and the V segment lost 6 bases, leaving 7 bases of the junction unmatched. CDR1 and CDR2 from the germline V gene are SGHDT and YYEEEE. The CDR3 sequence is 13 residues long. Written as DNA, the CDR3 is TGTGCCAGCATCGCAGGGGGCGGGAAGACCCAGTACTTC. It specifies CASIAGGGKTQYF.

This clonotype was seen repeatedly, ten times or more. The chain is built from TRBV15 and TRBJ1-5; D is ambiguous. CDR3 length: 13 residues. Germline loops: CDR1 LNHNV, CDR2 YYDKDF (reference sequence). V dropped 1 base and J dropped 5 bases, with 6 bases sitting between them. CDR3 sequence: CATSRVVDQPQHF. The CDR3 DNA reads as TGTGCCACCAGCAGAGTGGTAGATCAGCCCCAGCATTTT.

This clonotype was counted only a few times. The rearrangement uses TRBV20-1 and TRBJ2-3, with 7 positions matching TRBD1. The CDR3 is 16 amino acids. The junction had 13 bases not matched to a gene; V was cut back by 1 base and J by 6 bases. Germline CDR1 DFQATT, CDR2 SNEGSKA (reference sequence). The CDR3 is CSARATQLTTGDTQYF. The CDR3 region has the DNA TGCAGTGCTAGAGCGACCCAACTTACGACAGGGGATACGCAGTATTTT.

The chain links TRBV4-1 to TRBJ1-1; 7 nucleotides agree with TRBD1. V was clipped by 1 base and J by 7 bases; unmatched bases: 9. Germline V gives CDR1 MGHRA, CDR2 YSYEKL. The CDR3 extends over 15 amino acids. The CDR3 loop is CASSQGSQGWGEAFF. The CDR3 region has the DNA TGCGCCAGCAGCCAAGGATCACAGGGGTGGGGTGAAGCTTTCTTT.

This clonotype was seen a handful of times. This chain uses TRBV10-3 with TRBJ2-3, with TRBD1 identical over 7 bases. Germline assignment: CDR1 ENHRY and CDR2 SYGVKD. The CDR3 runs to 13 residues. V lost 5 bases and J lost 3; bases outside the gene matches: 2. This chain's CDR3 is CAISLDRTDTQYF. CDR3 nucleotide sequence: TGTGCCATCAGTCTGGACAGGACAGATACGCAGTATTTT.

This clonotype has more than one count but fewer than ten. The J gene is TRBJ2-1, the V gene TRBV11-2; D is perhaps TRBD2 (8 bases). CDR1 and CDR2 (germline): SGHAT, FQNNGV. Trimming left V 6 bases short and J 5 bases short, with 17 bases between. CDR3 length: 15 amino acids. This CDR3 is CASRKQGTRNNEQFF. The CDR3 DNA reads as TGTGCCAGCAGAAAACAGGGGACTAGGAACAATGAGCAGTTCTTC.

This clonotype was observed a few times. This sequence joins TRBV28 and TRBJ2-3; D not certain. The CDR3 contains 14 residues. Deletions cut 6 bases from V and 0 bases from J, with 10 bases between. Germline V lookup: CDR1 MDHEN, CDR2 SYDVKM. The CDR3 DNA sequence: TGTGCCAGCAGCCGTCGGCTTAGCACAGATACGCAGTATTTT. This gives the protein CASSRRLSTDTQYF.

This clonotype was picked up many times. The chain recombines TRBV29-1 with TRBJ1-1; D not resolved. This CDR3 is 12 amino acids long. The V end lost 7 bases, the J end lost 1 base, and 10 bases lay between the germline ends. Germline V gene sequence: CDR1 SQVTM, CDR2 ANQGSEA. CDR3 amino acids: CSALTPNTEAFF. CDR3 DNA sequence: TGCAGCGCCTTGACACCGAACACTGAAGCTTTCTTT.